This TCR beta chain comes out of a study of cytomegalovirus exposure and HLA in healthy donors. PCR was performed using 60 Vbeta and 13 Jbeta primers. Clones were read by immunoSEQ multiplex PCR, and TCRdb kept only the in-frame ones, dropping some. The table has around 110,000 clones, around 76% seen once. Per the germline V gene, CDR1 is SQVTM and CDR2 is ANQGSEA. Trimming at V came to 4 bases and at J to 6 bases, leaving 5 bases not matched to a gene. The CDR3 contains 14 residues. The clonotype comes from a man aged 25-45 years in good health and CMV-seropositive. The chain uses TRBV29-1 and TRBJ1-5, with 11 nucleotides matching TRBD1. Material for sequencing was PBMCs. CDR3 loop: CSVGGQGAGQPQHF. CDR3 nucleotides: TGCAGCGTTGGCGGACAGGGGGCCGGTCAGCCCCAGCATTTT. Filled out from reference TRBV29-1 and TRBJ1-5, the complete variable domain reads SAVISQKPSRDICQRGTSLTIQCQVDSQVTMMFWYRQQPGQSLTLIATANQGSEATYESGFVIDKFPISRPNLTFSTLTVSNMSPEDSSIYLCSVGGQGAGQPQHFGDGTRLSIL.